This is a list of T cell receptor beta chains from one sample in a study of spatial heterogeneity in lung cancer. TCRdb re-derived calls from the 5' RACE reads in MiXCR, one entry per CDR3 protein. The table lists 3,000 to 4,000 distinct CDR3 sequences, 15% of them singletons. The specimen comprised lung tumor tissue, sampled at surgery. These receptors were taken from a female donor with early-stage non-small cell lung cancer. CDR3s include the opening cysteine and the closing phenylalanine or tryptophan. A D gene is named only where the DNA matches it firmly. Clone size appears in some rows only: once, few, many, or a class for an expanded clone.

TRBD2	medium-sized	TRBJ2-5	TRBV7-9	TGTGCCAGCAGCCCCAGGACTAGCGTACAGACCCAGTACTTC	CASSPRTSVQTQYF
-	medium-sized	TRBJ2-4	TRBV30	TGTGCCTGGAGTAGGGAGGTCAAAAACATTCAGTACTTC	CAWSREVKNIQYF
-	medium-sized	TRBJ1-6	TRBV27	TGTGCCAGCAGTTCGGTGGATTGGCTAGGGAATTCACCCCTCCACTTT	CASSSVDWLGNSPLHF
TRBD2	many	TRBJ2-1	TRBV20-1	TGCAGTGCTAGCCCTAGCGGGGGCCGCGATGAGCAGTTCTTC	CSASPSGGRDEQFF
TRBD2	many	TRBJ2-3	TRBV7-9	TGTGCCAGCAGCTTCCCTCAAGCGGGGCCGGCCGGAGAAACGCAGTATTTT	CASSFPQAGPAGETQYF
TRBD2	many	TRBJ2-5	TRBV4-2	TGTGCCAGCAGCCAAGACCTCTCGGGACTAGCGGGGGAGACCCAGTACTTC	CASSQDLSGLAGETQYF
-	medium-sized	TRBJ1-1	TRBV10-2	TGCGCCAGCAGTGTCACAGGGATCTTCCAAGCTTTCTTT	CASSVTGIFQAFF
-	-	TRBJ1-1	TRBV28	TGTGCCAGCAGTTTAAGTTGGGGGAAGACTGAAGCTTTCTTT	CASSLSWGKTEAFF
-	medium-sized	TRBJ2-1	TRBV7-2	TGTGCCAGCAGCTTAGCTAGTGAGCAGTTCTTC	CASSLASEQFF
TRBD2	medium-sized	TRBJ2-5	TRBV5-1	TGCGCCAGCAGCTTGGGACTAGCGATGGAGACCCAGTACTTC	CASSLGLAMETQYF
TRBD2	-	TRBJ2-1	TRBV20-1	TGCAGTGCTAGAGACGGGACTAGTCAGGCTGCTTTTCCTAACAATGAGCAGTTCTTC	CSARDGTSQAAFPNNEQFF
-	medium-sized	TRBJ2-4	TRBV5-4	TGTGCCAGCAGCTTGACTGGCAAGGTCAAAAACATTCAGTACTTC	CASSLTGKVKNIQYF
TRBD1	medium-sized	TRBJ2-3	TRBV12-3/TRBV12-4	TGTGCCAGCAGTTTAGCATTCGGGACAGGGGGCCCCACAGATACGCAGTATTTT	CASSLAFGTGGPTDTQYF
TRBD1	-	TRBJ1-5	TRBV2	TGTGCCAGCACCCGGACAGGGGATCAGCCCCAGCATTTT	CASTRTGDQPQHF
-	medium-sized	TRBJ2-1	TRBV6-1	TGTGCCAGCAGTATGGGGCAGGGGAGGAATGAGCAGTTCTTC	CASSMGQGRNEQFF
-	many	TRBJ2-3	TRBV2	TGTGCCAGCAATCCGCTGCACACAGATACGCAGTATTTT	CASNPLHTDTQYF
-	medium-sized	TRBJ1-1	TRBV7-9	TGTGCCAGCACCCCAGGAGGGGCAGGTGAAGCTTTCTTT	CASTPGGAGEAFF
-	many	TRBJ2-5	TRBV20-1	TGCAGTGCTAGAACCGGGACCCATTGGTTTGAGACCCAGTACTTC	CSARTGTHWFETQYF
-	medium-sized	TRBJ1-2	TRBV11-2	TGTGCCAGCAGCTTAGGGACGGACTATGGCTACACCTTC	CASSLGTDYGYTF
TRBD2	medium-sized	TRBJ2-4	TRBV29-1	TGCAGCGTCCTACTAGCGGGGAGAGCCAAAAACATTCAGTACTTC	CSVLLAGRAKNIQYF
-	many	TRBJ1-2	TRBV5-4	TGTGCCAGCAGCTTGGCCGGGACCGCGCAGGGCTACACCTTC	CASSLAGTAQGYTF
-	-	TRBJ2-7	TRBV5-1	TGCGCCAGCAGCTTGCGGTCGGCGTCAAGCTCCTACGAGCAGTACTTC	CASSLRSASSSYEQYF
TRBD1	medium-sized	TRBJ2-4	TRBV20-1	TGCAGTGCTAGAGATCGGGACGGGACAGCCCAAGCCAAAAACATTCAGTACTTC	CSARDRDGTAQAKNIQYF
TRBD1	-	TRBJ2-2	TRBV5-1	TGCGCCAGCAGCTTGAAACGACAGGGGGCAGCCGGGGAGCTGTTTTTT	CASSLKRQGAAGELFF
TRBD2	medium-sized	TRBJ2-5	TRBV7-9	TGTGCCAGCAGCCTAACGACAAGCGGGGCAGAGACCCAGTACTTC	CASSLTTSGAETQYF